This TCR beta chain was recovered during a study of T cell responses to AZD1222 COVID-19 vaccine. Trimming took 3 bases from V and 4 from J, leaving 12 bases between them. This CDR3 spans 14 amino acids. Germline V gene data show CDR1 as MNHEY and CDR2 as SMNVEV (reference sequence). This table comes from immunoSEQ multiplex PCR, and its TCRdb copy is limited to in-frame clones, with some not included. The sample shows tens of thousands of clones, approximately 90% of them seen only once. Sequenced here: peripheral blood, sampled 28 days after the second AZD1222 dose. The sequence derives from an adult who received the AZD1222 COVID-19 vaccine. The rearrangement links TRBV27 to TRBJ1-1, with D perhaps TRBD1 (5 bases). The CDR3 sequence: CASSLSRVTTEAFF. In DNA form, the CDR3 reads TGTGCCAGCAGTTTGAGCAGGGTGACCACTGAAGCTTTCTTT.